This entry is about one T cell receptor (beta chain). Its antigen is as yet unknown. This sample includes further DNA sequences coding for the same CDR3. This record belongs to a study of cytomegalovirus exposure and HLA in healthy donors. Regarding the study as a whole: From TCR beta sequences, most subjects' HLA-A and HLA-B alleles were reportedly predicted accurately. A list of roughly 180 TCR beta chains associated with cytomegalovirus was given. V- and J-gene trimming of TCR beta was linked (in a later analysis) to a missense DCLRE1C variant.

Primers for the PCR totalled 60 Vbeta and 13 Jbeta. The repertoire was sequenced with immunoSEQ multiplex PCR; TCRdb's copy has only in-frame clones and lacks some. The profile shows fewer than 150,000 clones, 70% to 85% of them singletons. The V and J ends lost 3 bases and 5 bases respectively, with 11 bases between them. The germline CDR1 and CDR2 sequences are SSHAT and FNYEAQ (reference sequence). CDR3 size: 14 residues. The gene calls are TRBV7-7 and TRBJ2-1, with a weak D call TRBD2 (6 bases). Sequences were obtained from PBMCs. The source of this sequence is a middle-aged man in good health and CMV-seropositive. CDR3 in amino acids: CASSLTRSHNEQFF. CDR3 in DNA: TGTGCCAGCAGCTTGACTAGATCCCACAATGAGCAGTTCTTC.